This T cell receptor beta chain came from a study of long-term antiretroviral therapy in people with HIV. CDR3 size: 17 residues. With V trimmed by 5 bases and J by 2 bases, 8 bases remained unmatched. Germline V gene sequence: CDR1 MDHEN, CDR2 SYDVKM. Study-level points and caveats: Diversity increased after ART yet remained lower than in transplant donor controls.

For this clone: Its antigen is currently unknown.

Sequencing used immunoSEQ v3.0 at survey level. Sequencing was intended to reach about 35,000-55,000 T-cell genomes per sample. This table comes from immunoSEQ multiplex PCR, and its TCRdb copy is limited to in-frame clones, with some not included. Counted here are 11,000 to 15,000 clones, more than 65% occurring once; the ten biggest clones make up less than 8.5%. The sequence was collected from a man between 25 and 39 years old with HIV. The starting material was unsorted PBMCs, obtained 0.4 years after starting antiretroviral therapy. The V call is TRBV28, the J call TRBJ2-3, with 12 bases aligning to TRBD2. The CDR3 here is CASSPQGLAGSTDTQYF. CDR3 nucleotide sequence: TGTGCCAGCAGTCCCCAAGGACTAGCGGGGTCCACAGATACGCAGTATTTT.